This record covers a single T cell receptor beta chain. This entry is derived from a study of blood T cell repertoires in COVID-19. Using immunoSEQ multiplex PCR, the repertoire was profiled, and TCRdb retains in-frame clones only, with some absent. The sample contains about 280,000 clones, 88% of which appear only once. The sequence was collected from a woman aged 55-75 years in a cohort exposed to, infected with or recovered from COVID-19 (not recorded which). The material sequenced was PBMCs or T cells enriched from blood (not recorded which).

As DNA, the CDR3 is TGTGCCAGCAGTACAACATTGGACTTTCCCTACGAGCAGTACTTC. Translating gives CASSTTLDFPYEQYF. The gene calls are TRBV28 and TRBJ2-7; D is perhaps TRBD2 (5 bases). V lost 5 bases and J lost 2, with 16 bases in between. This CDR3 region has 15 residues. Looked up from germline, CDR1 is MDHEN and CDR2 is SYDVKM. Using reference TRBV28 and TRBJ2-7 for the parts outside the CDR3, the full variable domain is DVKVTQSSRYLVKRTGEKVFLECVQDMDHENMFWYRQDPGLGLRLIYFSYDVKMKEKGDIPEGYSVSREKKERFSLILESASTNQTSMYLCASSTTLDFPYEQYFGPGTRLTVT.